Listed below are T cell receptor beta chains from one sample, sequenced in a study of control samples from healthy donors and cancer patients. Profiling relied on immunoSEQ multiplex PCR, and the TCRdb table lists in-frame clones only, not all of them. The table lists about 55,000 clones, approximately 95% of them singletons. The sequenced sample was blood. These receptors came from a woman in her late teens or twenties in good health. The CDR3 runs from the conserved cysteine through the conserved F or W. The D gene is left open where the match is weak. Not all rows give a size; the values are once, few, many and, for expanded clones, a class.

J gene	D gene	clone size	V gene	CDR3 DNA	CDR3 protein
TRBJ1-5	NA	NA	TRBV6-6	TGTGCCAGCAGTTATCGGGGGCGCGGTCAGCCCCAGCATTTT	CASSYRGRGQPQHF
TRBJ2-3	TRBD2	NA	TRBV4-1	TGCGCCAGCAGCCAGGATCTGCTATCGGGGGGGGATACGCAGTATTTT	CASSQDLLSGGDTQYF
TRBJ2-7	NA	NA	TRBV18	TGTGCCAGCTCCTGGGGGTACGAGCAGTACTTC	CASSWGYEQYF
TRBJ1-2	NA	NA	TRBV2	TGTGCCAGCACGGGAGGTCTCCGTCATGGCTACACCTTC	CASTGGLRHGYTF
TRBJ1-2	TRBD1	NA	TRBV9	TGTGCCAGCAGAAAAGGACAGGGGGATCCTAACTATGGCTACACCTTC	CASRKGQGDPNYGYTF
TRBJ2-7	NA	NA	TRBV14	TGTGCCAGCAGCCGCCGGGACGGGGCCTACGAGCAGTACTTC	CASSRRDGAYEQYF
TRBJ2-7	NA	NA	TRBV5-5	TGTGCCAGCAGCTTGGAAAGGGGGGGTTCCTACGAGCAGTACTTC	CASSLERGGSYEQYF
TRBJ2-7	NA	NA	TRBV7-2	TGTGCCAGCAGCCCAGGGATCCAGGCGTCAGACTTC	CASSPGIQASDF
TRBJ1-1	NA	NA	TRBV30	TGTGCCTGGAAAGACAGCCGAATGGAAGCTTTCTTT	CAWKDSRMEAFF
TRBJ1-1	NA	NA	TRBV7-9	TGTGCCAGCAGCTCGACGGGCCAGAACACTGAAGCTTTCTTT	CASSSTGQNTEAFF
TRBJ1-1	NA	NA	TRBV5-6	TGTGCCAGCAGCTTGGGGGACATGAACACTGAAGCTTTCTTT	CASSLGDMNTEAFF
TRBJ1-1	NA	NA	TRBV27	TGTGCCAGCAGTTTATCAATAAGCACTGAAGCTTTCTTT	CASSLSISTEAFF
TRBJ2-1	TRBD2	NA	TRBV27	TGTGCCAGCAGCCCAAGACTAGCGGGCTACAATGAGCAGTTCTTC	CASSPRLAGYNEQFF
TRBJ2-3	NA	NA	TRBV5-8	TGTGCCAGCAGCTTGGGTCAACTCACAGATACGCAGTATTTT	CASSLGQLTDTQYF
TRBJ1-4	TRBD1	NA	TRBV7-2	TGTGCCAGCAGCTCATCCGGGACAGAGCTACTCGCAACTAATGAAAAACTGTTTTTT	CASSSSGTELLATNEKLFF
TRBJ2-7	TRBD1	NA	TRBV7-9	TGTGCCAGCAGCCGTTATGGACAGGGCGGCGAGCAGTACTTC	CASSRYGQGGEQYF
TRBJ2-7	NA	NA	TRBV5-6	TGTGCCAGCAGCTTGGGTTGGAACTCCTACGAGCAGTACTTC	CASSLGWNSYEQYF
TRBJ2-3	TRBD2	NA	TRBV4-3	TGCGCCAGCAGCCAAGATGGAGCGGGGGGCAGCACAGATACGCAGTATTTT	CASSQDGAGGSTDTQYF
TRBJ1-3	TRBD1	NA	TRBV4-1	TGCGCCAGCAGCCAAGTAGGGACAGGGAGCTCGGGAAACACCATATATTTT	CASSQVGTGSSGNTIYF
TRBJ1-1	NA	once	TRBV10-3	TGTGCCATCAGTGAAGGCGTAGCGAACACTGAAGCTTTCTTT	CAISEGVANTEAFF
TRBJ1-3	NA	NA	TRBV6-6	TGTGCCAGCAGTTACTCGGGGGGGGTTGGAAACACCATATATTTT	CASSYSGGVGNTIYF
TRBJ2-7	NA	NA	TRBV11-3	TGTGCCAGCAGCTTAGATCGAATGTCGGGCGGAAACTACGAGCAGTACTTC	CASSLDRMSGGNYEQYF
TRBJ2-7	NA	NA	TRBV28	TGTGCCAGCAGACTATCCTACGAGCAGTACTTC	CASRLSYEQYF
TRBJ2-3	NA	NA	TRBV27	TGTGCCAGCAGTTTCCTCCGGGCTAGCACAGATACGCAGTATTTT	CASSFLRASTDTQYF
TRBJ2-2	NA	NA	TRBV5-1	TGCGCCAGCAGTCCCAGGAGGGAGAGGATTAGGCCGAACACCGGGGAGCTGTTTTTT	CASSPRRERIRPNTGELFF
TRBJ2-5	NA	NA	TRBV6-2/TRBV6-3	TGTGCCAGCAGTTATTTGAACCAAGAGACCCAGTACTTC	CASSYLNQETQYF
TRBJ2-3	NA	NA	TRBV6-2/TRBV6-3	TGTGCCAGCAGTTCATCAAGCACAGATACGCAGTATTTT	CASSSSSTDTQYF
TRBJ1-2	NA	NA	TRBV12-1	TGTGCCAGCAGCTTTGGTGGGTTGGAGACAGCCAACTATGGCTACACCTTC	CASSFGGLETANYGYTF
TRBJ1-4	TRBD1	NA	TRBV6-6	TGTGCCAGCAGTTATCGGACAGGGGCGAATGAAAAACTGTTTTTT	CASSYRTGANEKLFF
TRBJ2-3	TRBD2	NA	TRBV6-4	TGTGCCAGCAGTGATTCGGCGGGGGGCGACACAGATACGCAGTATTTT	CASSDSAGGDTDTQYF
TRBJ1-4	TRBD1	few	TRBV6-5	TGTGCCAGCAGTACCGGGACAGGGGGTGAAAAACTGTTTTTT	CASSTGTGGEKLFF
TRBJ2-3	TRBD2	NA	TRBV11-3	TGTGCCAGCAGCTTGGGCGGGGGAAGCACAGATACGCAGTATTTT	CASSLGGGSTDTQYF
TRBJ1-4	NA	NA	TRBV6-5	TGTGCCAGCAGTAATCCGACGGCCGTTAATGAAAAACTGTTTTTT	CASSNPTAVNEKLFF
TRBJ1-2	TRBD1	NA	TRBV5-6	TGTGCCAGCAGCCCCCGGACAGGGGGCGACTCTGGCTACACCTTC	CASSPRTGGDSGYTF
TRBJ1-2	NA	NA	TRBV7-8	TGTGCCAGCAGCCTAAACCGGGGGGACTATGGCTACACCTTC	CASSLNRGDYGYTF
TRBJ1-2	NA	NA	TRBV27	TGTGCCAGCAGTTTAAGGGGGATTCCTAACTATGGCTACACCTTC	CASSLRGIPNYGYTF
TRBJ1-6	TRBD1	few	TRBV7-9	TGTGCCAGCAGCTTAATGGAAGCAGGGGGCGCATCCTATAATTCACCCCTCCACTTT	CASSLMEAGGASYNSPLHF
TRBJ1-3	NA	NA	TRBV19	TGTGCCAGTAGTGGAGGGGCGGCCGGAAACACCATATATTTT	CASSGGAAGNTIYF
TRBJ2-1	NA	NA	TRBV11-2	TGTGCCAGCAGCTTAGTCGAGTGGGGTGAAGCCTACAATGAGCAGTTCTTC	CASSLVEWGEAYNEQFF
TRBJ2-1	TRBD2	NA	TRBV18	TGTGCCAGCTCACCAGTCCCGGGACTAGCGGGGGGGGAGAATGAGCAGTTCTTC	CASSPVPGLAGGENEQFF
TRBJ1-3	TRBD1	NA	TRBV4-2	TGTGCCAGCAGCCCCCGGACAGGGAAGAGTGACGGAAACACCATATATTTT	CASSPRTGKSDGNTIYF
TRBJ1-2	NA	NA	TRBV28	TGTGCCAGCAGTTTACGCCAGGCTATGGAGGGCTACACCTTC	CASSLRQAMEGYTF
TRBJ1-2	NA	NA	TRBV19	TGTGCCAGTAGTTCCAACAGGGAATTTGGCTACACCTTC	CASSSNREFGYTF
TRBJ2-7	NA	NA	TRBV12-5	TGTGCTAGTGGTTTTGTGGGCTACGAGCAGTACTTC	CASGFVGYEQYF
TRBJ1-2	NA	NA	TRBV28	TGTGCCAGTTTAAGTGGTTACAGGAGCTTCTTCTATGGCTACACCTTC	CASLSGYRSFFYGYTF
TRBJ2-7	TRBD2	NA	TRBV4-1	TGCGCCAGCAGCCACCGACTAGCTACTTTTGGCGAGCAGTACTTC	CASSHRLATFGEQYF
TRBJ2-5	TRBD2	NA	TRBV10-2	TGCGCCAGCAGTTTGCAACGGGGGGGGCGAACTGAGACCCAGTACTTC	CASSLQRGGRTETQYF
TRBJ2-3	TRBD2	NA	TRBV7-6	TGTGCCAGCAGCGCGGGACTAGCGGGGGACAGCACAGATACGCAGTATTTT	CASSAGLAGDSTDTQYF
TRBJ1-1	TRBD1	NA	TRBV29-1	TGCAGCGTTGAAGATACCGGGACAGCCAACACTGAAGCTTTCTTT	CSVEDTGTANTEAFF
TRBJ2-3	TRBD1	NA	TRBV5-6	TGTGCCAGCAGCTACGACAGGGGGAGCCTCACAGATACGCAGTATTTT	CASSYDRGSLTDTQYF
TRBJ1-1	NA	NA	TRBV2	TGTGCCAGCAGATACCCCATAGGACAGACTGAAGCTTTCTTT	CASRYPIGQTEAFF
TRBJ2-1	NA	once	TRBV9	TGTGCCAGCAGCGCCGCGGGCTACAATGAGCAGTTCTTC	CASSAAGYNEQFF
TRBJ2-1	NA	NA	TRBV7-3	TGTGCCAGCAGCCCAGCAGTCAGCTCCTACAATGAGCAGTTCTTC	CASSPAVSSYNEQFF
TRBJ1-1	TRBD1	NA	TRBV28	TGTGCCAGCAAACAGACAGGGAAGGTACCTGAAGCTTTCTTT	CASKQTGKVPEAFF
TRBJ1-2	NA	NA	TRBV7-8	TGTGCCAGCAGCCCCCGAGCGGACAGTAACTATGGCTACACCTTC	CASSPRADSNYGYTF
TRBJ2-5	TRBD1	once	TRBV6-5	TGTGCCAGCACCTACACAGGGGTCCAAAAGACCCAGTACTTC	CASTYTGVQKTQYF
TRBJ2-6	NA	once	TRBV6-5	TGTGCCAGCAGCCGACAACCTGGGGCCAACGTCCTGACTTTC	CASSRQPGANVLTF